The text below deals with one TCR beta chain. Being one base from a much bigger clone, this may be a read error. The source of the sample is a study of tumor-infiltrating lymphocytes in primary liver carcinoma. Study at large: The patients presented with primary liver carcinoma, which was managed through surgical resection. All lesions had stage T1-T3 N0M0 and roughly 4.2 to 10 cm widths.

A constant-region primer served to make TCR beta cDNA from roughly 540 ng total RNA. Nested multiplex PCR, run for three rounds with slightly modified ARM-PCR, yielded TCR beta libraries. In the first two PCR rounds, TRBV1-TRBV30 forward primers were paired with a C-beta reverse primer, and each round lasted approximately 10 cycles. A single record per CDR3 protein comes from TCRdb applying MiXCR to the multiplex PCR reads. Among 250,000 to 400,000 distinct CDR3 sequences listed, 60% to 80% were seen once. Unsorted whole blood served as the source of blood RNA, and germline DNA was extracted as well. Preoperatively, roughly 3.9 milliliters of peripheral blood were collected. Germline lookup yields CDR1 SQVTM and CDR2 ANQGSEA. This CDR3 comprises 14 residues.

V gene TRBV29-1 combines with J gene TRBJ1-6; 7 nucleotides agree with TRBD1. This TCR was sampled from a man aged 35 to 55 with primary liver carcinoma and hepatitis B virus infection. The specimen was peripheral blood. The CDR3 sequence is CSVSSGQDNSPIHF. CDR3 sequence (DNA): TGCAGCGTCTCTTCTGGACAGGATAATTCACCCATCCACTTT.